The 10 T cell receptor beta chains given below trace back to one sample, sequenced in a study of shared clonotypes between healthy human individuals. Sequenced by immunoSEQ multiplex PCR; TCRdb stores in-frame clones only, minus some. The table includes about 2 million clones, 85% to 95% detected once. The sequencing input was naive CD4+ T cells sorted from blood. Subset specified: CD45RA+ positively selected. Receptors originate from a man younger than 35 in good health.

The V gene is TRBV28, the J gene TRBJ1-5, with D possibly being TRBD1 (5 bases). Trimming removed 3 bases at V and 4 bases at J, with 16 bases between. There are 16 residues in the CDR3. Germline loops: CDR1 MDHEN, CDR2 SYDVKM. CDR3 sequence reads: CASSFAGPQRNQPQHF. Here the CDR3 DNA reads TGTGCCAGCAGTTTTGCAGGGCCCCAACGAAATCAGCCCCAGCATTTT.

Details on this clone: At one end, the junction sequence differs from germline, possibly due to a read error. The gene calls are TRBV6-6 and TRBJ1-2; D gene uncertain. The CDR3 runs 12 residues. From germline, CDR1 is MNHNY and CDR2 SVGAGI (reference sequence). The CDR3, as DNA: TGTGCCAGCAGTTTAACCGGGAGAGGACCCGCCTTC. Its protein product is CASSLTGRGPAF.

The chain uses TRBV29-1 and TRBJ2-7; D might be TRBD1 (6 bases). The CDR3 is 15 residues long. Looked up from germline, CDR1 is SQVTM and CDR2 is ANQGSEA. Trimming left V 0 bases short and J 0 bases short, with 12 bases between. The CDR3 here is CSVEDRGPPSYEQYF. CDR3 in DNA: TGCAGCGTTGAAGACAGGGGTCCTCCCTCCTACGAGCAGTACTTC.

In nucleotides, the CDR3 is TGTGCCTCAGGGACTAGCGGGAGCGAGCAGTACTTC. Translated, it gives CASGTSGSEQYF. The chain joins TRBV30 to TRBJ2-7; TRBD2 matches 14 bases. The junction had 2 bases not matched to a gene; V was cut back by 7 bases and J by 6 bases. The germline CDR1 and CDR2 sequences are GTSNPN and SVGIG (reference sequence). The CDR3 covers 12 residues.

The rearrangement joins TRBV7-9 to TRBJ2-5; 8 nucleotides agree with TRBD2. Trimming at V came to 2 bases and at J to 4 bases, leaving 6 bases not matched to a gene. Germline CDR1 SEHNR, CDR2 FQNEAQ (reference sequence). The CDR3 extends over 15 amino acids. CDR3 coding DNA: TGTGCCAGCAGCTTACATATAAGCGGGGGAGAGACCCAGTACTTC. Its protein product is CASSLHISGGETQYF.

The V and J genes are TRBV11-2 and TRBJ1-1; 8 bases are a match to TRBD1. This CDR3 is 15 amino acids long. Germline V gives CDR1 SGHAT, CDR2 FQNNGV. Trimming cost V 5 bases and J 1 base; bases outside gene matches: 6. The CDR3 DNA reads as TGTGCCAGCAGCCCCCGCCAGGGGGCGAACACTGAAGCTTTCTTT. Its translation is CASSPRQGANTEAFF. Complete variable domain (other parts from reference TRBV11-2 and TRBJ1-1): EAGVAQSPRYKIIEKRQSVAFWCNPISGHATLYWYQQILGQGPKLLIQFQNNGVVDDSQLPKDRFSAERLKGVDSTLKIQPAKLEDSAVYLCASSPRQGANTEAFFGQGTRLTVV.

The rearrangement uses TRBV19 and TRBJ2-7; TRBD2 matches 10 bases. The CDR3 is 15 amino acids. Germline V lookup: CDR1 LNHDA, CDR2 SQIVND (reference sequence). V lost 4 bases to trimming and J lost 3 bases; unmatched junction nucleotides: 6. CDR3 bases: TGTGCCAGTAGTAGCGCCAGCGGGGGGGTCTACGAGCAGTACTTC. This codes for CASSSASGGVYEQYF.

The chain carries TRBV28 and TRBJ1-1; a possible D gene is TRBD1 (6 bases). The CDR3 consists of 15 residues. V was trimmed by 3 bases and J by 1 base, leaving 12 bases between them. CDR1 and CDR2 from the germline V gene are MDHEN and SYDVKM. CDR3: CASSFLDRTNTEAFF. CDR3 in DNA: TGTGCCAGCAGTTTTTTGGACAGAACGAACACTGAAGCTTTCTTT.

The J gene is TRBJ1-4, the V gene TRBV2; D is perhaps TRBD1 (5 bases). This CDR3 is built from 13 residues. Germline CDR1 and CDR2: SNHLY and FYNNEI. Trimming cost V 7 bases and J 11 bases, with 17 bases left between them. The CDR3 DNA reads TGTGCCAGCAAGGCCCTGGGCGGGGGGAAACTGTTTTTT. Encoded protein: CASKALGGGKLFF. Supplemented by reference TRBV2 and TRBJ1-4, the full variable domain reads EPEVTQTPSHQVTQMGQEVILRCVPISNHLYFYWYRQILGQKVEFLVSFYNNEISEKSEIFDDQFSVERPDGSNFTLKIRSTKLEDSAMYFCASKALGGGKLFFGSGTQLSVL.

The gene calls are TRBV25-1 and TRBJ1-5, with TRBD1 as a possible D gene (6 bases). Germline V lookup: CDR1 MGHDK, CDR2 SYGVNS. This CDR3 is built from 14 residues. Trimming took 8 bases from V and 1 from J, leaving 12 bases between them. The CDR3 loop is CASSPGASNQPQHF. In nucleotides, the CDR3 is TGTGCCAGCTCCCCAGGGGCGAGCAATCAGCCCCAGCATTTT.